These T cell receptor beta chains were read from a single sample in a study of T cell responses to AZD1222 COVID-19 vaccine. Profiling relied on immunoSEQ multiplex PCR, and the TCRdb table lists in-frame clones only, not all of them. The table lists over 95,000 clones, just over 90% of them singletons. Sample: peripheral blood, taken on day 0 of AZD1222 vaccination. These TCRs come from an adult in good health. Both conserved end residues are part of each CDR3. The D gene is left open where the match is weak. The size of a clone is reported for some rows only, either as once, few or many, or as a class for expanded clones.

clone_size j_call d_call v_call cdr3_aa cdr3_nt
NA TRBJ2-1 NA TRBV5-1 CASSFRDSYNEQFF TGCGCCAGCAGCTTCCGGGACTCCTACAATGAGCAGTTCTTC
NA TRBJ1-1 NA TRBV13 CASSQTVNTEAFF TGTGCCAGCAGCCAGACAGTGAACACTGAAGCTTTCTTT
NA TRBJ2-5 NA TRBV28 CASRGWSEETQYF TGTGCCAGCAGGGGCTGGTCCGAAGAGACCCAGTACTTC
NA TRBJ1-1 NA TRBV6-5 CASSSMNTEAFF TGTGCCAGCAGCTCAATGAACACTGAAGCTTTCTTT
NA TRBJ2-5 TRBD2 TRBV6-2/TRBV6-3 CASSYSSGGVETQYF TGTGCCAGCAGTTACTCTAGCGGGGGGGTAGAGACCCAGTACTTC
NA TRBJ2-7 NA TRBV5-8 CASSLVGDTHYEQYF TGTGCCAGCAGCTTGGTGGGGGACACCCATTACGAGCAGTACTTC
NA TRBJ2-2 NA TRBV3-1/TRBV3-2 CASSPHLLRSVF TGTGCCAGCAGCCCCCACTTATTACGGAGTGTTTTT
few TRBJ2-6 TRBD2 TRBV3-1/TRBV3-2 CASTSGVISGANVLTF TGTGCCAGCACTAGCGGGGTCATCTCTGGGGCCAACGTCCTGACTTTC
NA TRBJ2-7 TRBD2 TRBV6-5 CASSYGGGGVGYEQYF TGTGCCAGCAGTTACGGGGGGGGAGGGGTAGGCTACGAGCAGTACTTC
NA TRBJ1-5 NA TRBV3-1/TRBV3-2 CASSQEVNLSPQHF TGTGCCAGCAGCCAAGAAGTAAATCTGTCGCCCCAGCATTTT
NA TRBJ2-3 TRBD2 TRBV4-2 CASSQVSAGRETDTQYF TGTGCCAGCAGCCAAGTCTCGGCAGGGAGGGAGACAGATACGCAGTATTTT
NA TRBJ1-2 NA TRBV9 CASSPLGAQGPYGYTF TGTGCCAGCAGCCCATTGGGGGCACAGGGTCCCTATGGCTACACCTTC
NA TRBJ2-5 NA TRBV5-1 CASSLGPLRQETQYF TGCGCCAGCAGCTTGGGACCCCTCCGACAAGAGACCCAGTACTTC
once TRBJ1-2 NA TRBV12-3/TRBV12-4 CASSFKYGYTF TGTGCCAGCAGTTTTAAGTATGGCTACACCTTC
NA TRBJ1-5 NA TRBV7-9 CASSSGGNQPQHF TGTGCCAGCAGCTCTGGGGGGAATCAGCCCCAGCATTTT
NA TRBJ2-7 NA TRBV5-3 CARSLVQGPSSYEQYF TGTGCCAGAAGCTTGGTCCAGGGGCCAAGCTCCTACGAGCAGTACTTC
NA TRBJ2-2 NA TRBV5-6 CASSLMRPGTYLYGELFF TGTGCCAGCAGCTTGATGCGTCCCGGGACCTACTTATACGGGGAGCTGTTTTTT
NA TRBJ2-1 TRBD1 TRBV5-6 CASSLKGTGGSQPRQFF TGTGCCAGCAGCTTGAAGGGGACAGGGGGTTCACAACCTCGGCAGTTCTTC
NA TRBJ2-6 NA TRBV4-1 CASSQEIKANVLTF TGCGCCAGCAGCCAAGAGATTAAAGCCAACGTCCTGACTTTC
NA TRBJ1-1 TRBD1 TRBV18 CASSPGQVNTEAFF TGTGCCAGCTCACCCGGACAGGTCAACACTGAAGCTTTCTTT
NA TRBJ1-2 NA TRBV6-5 CASSPGLGYTF TGTGCCAGCAGTCCCGGGTTAGGCTACACCTTC
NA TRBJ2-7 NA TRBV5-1 CASSSQLGVLGEQYF TGCGCCAGCTCCTCTCAACTGGGAGTACTTGGCGAGCAGTACTTC
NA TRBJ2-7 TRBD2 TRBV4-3 CASSQVRSYSGGAYEQYF TGCGCCAGCAGCCAAGTAAGGAGCTATAGCGGGGGGGCCTACGAGCAGTACTTC
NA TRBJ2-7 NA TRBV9 CASSVSSHDEQYF TGTGCCAGCAGCGTTAGCTCCCATGACGAGCAGTACTTC
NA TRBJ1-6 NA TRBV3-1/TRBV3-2 CASSRQENSPLHF TGTGCCAGCAGCCGACAGGAGAATTCACCCCTCCACTTT
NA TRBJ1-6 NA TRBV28 CASSLHPGAKIPLHF TGTGCCAGCAGTTTGCACCCGGGAGCAAAGATACCCCTCCACTTT
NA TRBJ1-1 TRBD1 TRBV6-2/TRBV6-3 CASSPDRGKTEAFF TGTGCCAGCAGTCCGGACAGGGGTAAGACTGAAGCTTTCTTT
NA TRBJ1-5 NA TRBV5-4 CASSSFGSNQPQHF TGTGCCAGCAGCTCATTCGGCTCGAATCAGCCCCAGCATTTT
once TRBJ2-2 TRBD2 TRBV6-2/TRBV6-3 CASSPSGGAGTGELFF TGTGCCAGCAGCCCTAGCGGGGGGGCCGGCACCGGGGAGCTGTTTTTT
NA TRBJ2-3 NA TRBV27 CASNRGLPTDTQYF TGTGCCAGCAATCGGGGTTTGCCCACAGATACGCAGTATTTT
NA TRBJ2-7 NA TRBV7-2 CASSLEGRVEQYF TGTGCCAGCAGCTTAGAAGGCAGGGTCGAGCAGTACTTC
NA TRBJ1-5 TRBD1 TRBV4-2 CASSQTGVGQPQHF TGTGCCAGCAGCCAAACAGGGGTGGGGCAGCCCCAGCATTTT
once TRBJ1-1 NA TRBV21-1 CASRDRLNTEAFF TGTGCCAGCAGAGACAGACTGAACACTGAAGCTTTCTTT
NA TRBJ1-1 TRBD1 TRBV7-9 CASSPTGATEAFF TGTGCCAGCAGTCCAACAGGGGCAACTGAAGCTTTCTTT
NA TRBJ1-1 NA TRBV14 CASSQGQLNTEAFF TGTGCCAGCAGCCAAGGACAGCTAAACACTGAAGCTTTCTTT
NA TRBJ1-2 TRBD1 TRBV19 CASSIQGQANYGYTF TGTGCCAGTAGTATCCAGGGACAGGCAAACTATGGCTACACCTTC
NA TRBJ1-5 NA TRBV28 CASSSPTWSNQPQHF TGTGCCAGCAGTTCGCCTACGTGGAGCAATCAGCCCCAGCATTTT
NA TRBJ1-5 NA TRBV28 CASTTPEPGQPQHF TGTGCCAGCACCACTCCGGAACCGGGTCAGCCCCAGCATTTT
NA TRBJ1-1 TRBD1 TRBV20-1 CSASRAGGMNTEAFF TGCAGTGCTAGTCGGGCAGGGGGAATGAACACTGAAGCTTTCTTT
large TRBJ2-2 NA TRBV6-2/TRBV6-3 CASSLDSSTGELFF TGTGCCAGCAGCCTAGACAGCTCCACCGGGGAGCTGTTTTTT